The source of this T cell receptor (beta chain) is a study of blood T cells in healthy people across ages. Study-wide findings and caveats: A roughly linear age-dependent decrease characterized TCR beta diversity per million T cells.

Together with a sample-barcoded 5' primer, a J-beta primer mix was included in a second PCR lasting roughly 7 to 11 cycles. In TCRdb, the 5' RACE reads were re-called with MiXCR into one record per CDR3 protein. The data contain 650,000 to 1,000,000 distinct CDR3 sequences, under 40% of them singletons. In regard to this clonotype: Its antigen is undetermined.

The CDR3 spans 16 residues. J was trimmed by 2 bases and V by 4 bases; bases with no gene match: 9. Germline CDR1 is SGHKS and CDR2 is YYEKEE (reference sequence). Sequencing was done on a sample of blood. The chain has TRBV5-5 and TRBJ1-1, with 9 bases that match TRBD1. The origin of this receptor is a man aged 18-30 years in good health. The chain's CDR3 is CASSIAPGQGNTEAFF. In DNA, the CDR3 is TGTGCCAGCAGCATAGCCCCGGGACAGGGCAACACTGAAGCTTTCTTT.